This TCR beta chain derives from a study of T cells in Graves' hyperthyroidism and ophthalmopathy (dated by TCRdb to the late 2010s). Study-level background: Peripheral blood was sampled at the time of initial diagnosis, prior to any treatment. A discovery cohort of about a hundred patients, roughly 43 with Graves' ophthalmopathy and 55 to 65 with stable Graves' hyperthyroidism, was used to find distinguishing TCR V-J signatures. Whether ophthalmopathy could be predicted prospectively was tested in an independent validation cohort made up of under 20 hyperthyroidism patients plus 17 patients who later progressed to ophthalmopathy. The 100 discovery patients were randomly split 7:3 into training and test sets. In more than 5 Graves' hyperthyroidism patients, the study also compared T-cell repertoires from thyroid tissue with T-cell repertoires from blood. Following sampling, methimazole starting at 30 mg daily was given to hyperthyroidism patients, and high-dose intravenous methylprednisolone was given to ophthalmopathy patients. TCR Vbeta CDR3 sequencing of 140 or so peripheral blood samples (roughly 43 ophthalmopathy, 75 to 80 hyperthyroidism and approximately 17 progressor patients) is reported in the paper. Beyond this particular receptor, the publication reports: No statistical method was used to set the sample size in advance, and investigators knew the group allocation. In cross-validation, a model built on a 13 V-J signature told ophthalmopathy apart from stable hyperthyroidism with just under 90% sensitivity and approximately 84% specificity, and in testing the same model reached 80%/75%. Most expanded thyroid clonotypes (frequency above 0.001) were also found in blood, which suggests that blood repertoires may mirror thyroid immune responses. In validation, the model predicted progression to ophthalmopathy with just under 71% sensitivity and 72% to 85% specificity, a median of about six months before onset.

This clonotype came up a few times. It lacks a known antigen. No base quality values were provided; no much bigger clone lies one nucleotide off. Spanning cysteine to phenylalanine, the CDR3 consists of 14 amino acids. Only CDR3 DNA is held: 42 bases, read in frame from base 1. The V end gives up 6 bases and the J end 6 bases, leaving 6 bases in the junction not matched to a gene. The germline V gene encodes CDR1 MDHEN and CDR2 SYDVKM. Ophthalmopathy patients had moderately to severely active disease, Clinical Activity Score of at least 3, NOSPECS grade of at least 4, and duration under 3 months. Exclusion was applied to patients with uncontrolled infections, other autoimmune diseases, pregnancy or lactation. Clinical symptoms, serum thyroxine and TRAb, thyroid ultrasound, and orbital computed tomography formed the basis for the diagnoses. Ficoll-Paque density gradient centrifugation was used to isolate PBMCs from about 10 ml of fresh peripheral blood. Total RNA was extracted with Trizol reagent, and quality was checked on an Agilent 2100 Bioanalyzer.

The TCR beta CDR3 regions were amplified from the RNA transcripts. The TCR CDR3 was subjected to a first round of RT-PCR using the HTBI primer set and the Qiagen OneStep RT-PCR kit. The libraries were constructed in a second round of multiplex PCR and then size-selected and purified. Paired-end sequencing of the libraries was performed with 100 bp reads on an Illumina HiSeq2000. The original pipeline was this. SOAPnuke was used to process the raw data, throwing out any read that contained adapters or uncalled bases, had a mean Phred below 15, or lacked an exact constant-primer or identifier match. High-quality paired reads were merged using COPE v1.2.5, and each unique nucleotide sequence was defined as a clonotype. Clonotypes were aligned to IMGT TRBV, TRBD and TRBJ reference segments using MiTCR v1.1. Only V-J combinations with frequency above 0.0001, covering about 99% of repertoires, were analysed. A TCS score was defined as the ratio of F50 (clonal expansion) to E x V (chaos), with BLOSUM62-based TCRdist applied between CDR3 peptides within each V-J. Welch's t-statistics and random forest reduced around 550 V-J features to around 14, which were used in a naive Bayes classifier (R e1071). The public sequencing data were trimmed at Q25 with fastp and processed into clonotypes with MiXCR by TCRdb, which kept only in-frame beta chains. Here each entry gathers all rows of one CDR3 protein and keeps the most common genes and DNA. The V and J calls reflect TCRdb's pipeline rather than the authors' work. The sample profile shows roughly 250,000 distinct CDR3 sequences; approximately 23% of them were found once. Roughly 60% of the sample rests with the top ten.

The receptor comes from a man aged 30 to 39 with Graves' ophthalmopathy. The chain couples TRBV28 to TRBJ2-7; 12 central nucleotides agree with TRBD2. Sequencing was carried out using blood. This receptor has the CDR3 CASRLAGGGGEQYF. The nucleotide sequence reads as follows: TGTGCCAGCAGGCTAGCGGGAGGGGGGGGCGAGCAGTACTTC.